This TCR beta chain was recorded in a study of cytotoxic CD8 clonotypes in ibrutinib-treated CLL. V was pared by 1 base and J by 5 bases, with 7 bases of the junction left unmatched. Germline CDR1 GTSNPN, CDR2 SVGIG (reference sequence). The CDR3 totals 15 residues. The data were produced by immunoSEQ multiplex PCR, yet TCRdb's version contains in-frame clones alone and is incomplete. The table lists about 120,000 clones, approximately 56% of them singletons. In its sample, this clone was seen a few times. Specimen: PBMCs, collected after 24 months of ibrutinib treatment. The chain is built from TRBV30 and TRBJ2-5; 10 bases fit TRBD2. The receptor's source is a human donor with chronic lymphocytic leukemia. CDR3 coding DNA: TGTGCCTGGAGTGGAAGCGGGGGGGCCGGGGAGACCCAGTACTTC. Its translation is CAWSGSGGAGETQYF.